Listed here are 23 T cell receptor beta chains from one sample, sequenced in a study of beta chain features in type 1 diabetes. Notes on the study in general: Moderate yet significant TCRB CDR3 shortening was seen in Type 1 diabetes patients in all four CD4+ subsets.

Their specific antigens are unknown. Expressed TCRB transcripts were sequenced because the isolated RNA had all been reverse transcribed beforehand. The repertoire was sequenced with immunoSEQ multiplex PCR; TCRdb's copy has only in-frame clones and lacks some. The table lists 640,000 or so clones, around 15% of them singletons. Sequencing was performed on naive CD4+ T cells from blood. The origin of the receptors is a man younger than 35 with type 1 diabetes.

About this clone itself: This could be a read error, since a much larger clone is one nucleotide away. This specimen includes other DNA sequences encoding the same CDR3. The chain is built from TRBV28 and TRBJ2-1; D remains unclear. CDR3 length: 11 amino acids. In germline, CDR1 is MDHEN, CDR2 SYDVKM. V lost 5 bases to trimming and J lost 3 bases, with 2 bases between them. The CDR3 is CASSLYNEQFF. The CDR3 coding sequence is TGTGCCAGCAGTCTCTACAATGAGCAGTTCTTC.

There are a few counts of this clone. The CDR3 sequence is CASSPDRNVGETQYF. CDR3 in DNA: TGTGCCAGCTCACCGGACAGGAATGTTGGAGAGACCCAGTACTTC. V gene TRBV18 combines with J gene TRBJ2-5; 7 bases map to TRBD1. The V segment lost 3 bases and the J segment 4 bases; nucleotides outside the gene matches: 8. The CDR3 sequence is 15 residues long. CDR1 is KGHSH, CDR2 LQKENI, per germline.

This rearrangement joins TRBV2 to TRBJ1-2, with no clear D. Germline V gene data show CDR1 as SNHLY and CDR2 as FYNNEI. V was shortened by 2 bases and J by 6 bases, with 10 bases between the two germline ends. The CDR3 consists of 13 residues. This chain's CDR3 is CASSEIGQHGYTF. CDR3 sequence (DNA): TGTGCCAGCAGTGAAATAGGGCAGCATGGCTACACCTTC.

The table lists this clone with a few counts. This rearrangement joins TRBV7-6 to TRBJ2-5, with a tentative D call TRBD2 (6 bases). This CDR3 spans 14 amino acids. Trimming stripped 0 bases from V and 5 bases from J, with 10 bases between. Per the germline V gene, CDR1 is SGHVS and CDR2 is FNYEAQ. In DNA form, the CDR3 reads TGTGCCAGCAGCTTAGCTGGGGGGAGGGAGACCCAGTACTTC. It is translated as CASSLAGGRETQYF.

This chain links TRBV28 with TRBJ2-5; a weak D match, TRBD1 (6 bases). Trimming cost V 4 bases and J 2 bases, with 11 bases left between them. In germline, CDR1 is MDHEN, CDR2 SYDVKM. This CDR3 spans 14 amino acids. CDR3 amino acids: CASSWAGVQETQYF. CDR3 coding DNA: TGTGCCAGCAGTTGGGCAGGGGTGCAAGAGACCCAGTACTTC.

This clone appeared a few times. This chain joins TRBV18 and TRBJ2-3; perhaps TRBD1 as D (5 bases). This CDR3 has 13 residues. Trimming took 6 bases from V and 4 from J, leaving 11 bases between them. Germline values: CDR1 KGHSH, CDR2 LQKENI. The CDR3 reads CASSLDRSDTQYF. Here the CDR3 DNA reads TGTGCCAGCTCGCTCGACAGATCAGATACGCAGTATTTT.

This clone was seen a few times. The chain links TRBV30 to TRBJ2-1, with D hard to call. The CDR3 is made up of 13 amino acids. CDR1 is GTSNPN, CDR2 SVGIG, per germline (reference sequence). The V gene lost 4 bases and the J gene lost 3 bases, with 10 bases spanning the gap. The CDR3, as DNA: TGTGCCTGGAAGGGTCGGGTCTACAATGAGCAGTTCTTC. Protein sequence: CAWKGRVYNEQFF.

This clone was seen a handful of times. The rearrangement links TRBV7-2 to TRBJ1-3; possible D gene TRBD1, 5 bases. V shed 6 bases and J shed 7 bases, with 16 bases lying between them. This CDR3 contains 14 residues. CDR1 SGHTA and CDR2 FQGNSA come from the germline V gene. CDR3 sequence: CASREAGLSNTIYF. The CDR3 nucleotides read TGTGCCAGCAGAGAGGCAGGGCTAAGCAACACCATATATTTT.

This clone was picked up a small number of times. This chain joins TRBV5-1 and TRBJ2-7; the D gene is possibly TRBD2 (6 bases). Between the trimmed V and J ends, which lost 1 base and 5 bases, there was a span of 13 bases. This CDR3 has 14 residues. CDR1 is SGHRS and CDR2 is YFSETQ in the germline V gene. CDR3 DNA: TGCGCCAGCAGCTTGTTGGGACCGGGGGACGAGCAGTACTTC. This sequence encodes CASSLLGPGDEQYF.

This clone was recorded a few times. The chain has TRBV5-1 and TRBJ2-6; D is unclear. Germline V lookup: CDR1 SGHRS, CDR2 YFSETQ. Deletions cut 3 bases from V and 0 bases from J, with 10 bases between. The CDR3 runs 16 residues. CDR3 region: CASSSGWVSGANVLTF. In DNA, the CDR3 is TGCGCCAGCAGCTCCGGGTGGGTCTCTGGGGCCAACGTCCTGACTTTC.

The CDR3 sequence: CAWSVGQGLTQETQYF. For the CDR3, the DNA is TGTGCCTGGAGTGTAGGGCAGGGCCTGACCCAAGAGACCCAGTACTTC. This chain connects TRBV30 to TRBJ2-5, with D possibly TRBD1 on 5 matching bases. The germline V and J ends were trimmed by 0 bases and 1 base, with 15 bases remaining between them. The CDR3 consists of 16 residues. In germline, CDR1 is GTSNPN, CDR2 SVGIG (reference sequence).

As for this clone: This specimen includes other DNA sequences encoding the same CDR3. This chain links TRBV7-9 with TRBJ2-3; D remains ambiguous. V lost 2 bases, J lost 1 base, and 4 bases lay in between. The CDR3 consists of 13 residues. CDR1 and CDR2 from the germline V gene are SEHNR and FQNEAQ (reference sequence). Written as DNA, the CDR3 is TGTGCCAGCAGCTTACCAGGCACAGATACGCAGTATTTT. It encodes CASSLPGTDTQYF.

As regards this clone: Other DNA sequences in this sample translate to the same CDR3. The chain combines TRBV5-6 with TRBJ1-5; D gene uncertain. V was cut by 0 bases and J by 3 bases, with 10 bases left in between. The CDR3 has 15 residues. The germline V gene has CDR1 SGHDT and CDR2 YYEEEE. In DNA form, the CDR3 reads TGTGCCAGCAGCTTGGCCCCCGCTCTCAATCAGCCCCAGCATTTT. Amino acid sequence: CASSLAPALNQPQHF.

This chain links TRBV6-5 with TRBJ2-5, with D unresolved. The germline V gene has CDR1 MNHEY and CDR2 SVGAGI. This CDR3 is 12 amino acids long. Deletions cut 7 bases from V and 4 bases from J, with 10 bases between. The CDR3 region is CASTRLGETQYF. CDR3 nucleotides: TGTGCCAGCACGCGGTTGGGAGAGACCCAGTACTTC.

V and J are TRBV6-5 and TRBJ1-1; D not resolved. This CDR3 is built from 14 residues. Trimming cost V 2 bases and J 5 bases, with 12 bases left between them. Germline V CDR1 and CDR2: MNHEY, SVGAGI. CDR3 protein: CASSYLDPGTEAFF. In DNA, the CDR3 is TGTGCCAGCAGTTACCTCGACCCGGGGACTGAAGCTTTCTTT.

This clone was recorded a few times. The sample has other DNA sequences that encode this CDR3 too. The chain carries TRBV4-1 and TRBJ1-5; 7 bases are a match to TRBD1. CDR1 and CDR2 from the germline V gene are MGHRA and YSYEKL. Trimming took 0 bases from V and 2 from J; bases not matched to a gene: 4. This CDR3 has 16 residues. The CDR3 loop is CASSQEGGGGNQPQHF. The CDR3 DNA reads as TGCGCCAGCAGCCAAGAAGGAGGGGGCGGCAATCAGCCCCAGCATTTT.

This clone was detected a few times. The J gene is TRBJ1-2, the V gene TRBV28, with a weak D call TRBD1 (6 bases). The germline gives CDR1 MDHEN, CDR2 SYDVKM. V shed 2 bases and J shed 4 bases, with 14 bases lying between them. The CDR3 runs 15 residues. In DNA form, the CDR3 reads TGTGCCAGCAGTTTACCCGGGGGCAGCCTCTATGGCTACACCTTC. It encodes CASSLPGGSLYGYTF.

The chain has TRBV7-9 and TRBJ2-4; D gene ambiguous. Trimming pared 5 bases from V and 14 bases from J, leaving 16 bases between. The CDR3 consists of 12 residues. The germline CDR1 and CDR2 sequences are SEHNR and FQNEAQ (reference sequence). The CDR3: CASSPGVHDKYF. Here the CDR3 DNA reads TGTGCCAGCAGCCCCGGTGTCCACGATAAGTACTTC.

The chain uses TRBV5-4 and TRBJ2-1, with unresolved D. CDR3 length: 13 amino acids. V was pared by 0 bases and J by 8 bases, with 9 bases between. CDR1 and CDR2 from the germline V gene are SGHNT and YYREEE (reference sequence). The CDR3 protein is CASSLDTSDEQFF. The CDR3, as DNA: TGTGCCAGCAGCTTGGACACGTCGGATGAGCAGTTCTTC.

This clone has just a few counts. The chain combines TRBV30 with TRBJ1-2, with no clear D. With 0 bases removed from V and 5 bases from J, the gap between germline ends came to 13 bases. The CDR3 totals 14 residues. Germline V gives CDR1 GTSNPN, CDR2 SVGIG (reference sequence). The CDR3 DNA follows: TGTGCCTGGAGTGTACTGGACCGACGATATGGCTACACCTTC. Amino acid sequence: CAWSVLDRRYGYTF.

The chain is built from TRBV6-5 and TRBJ1-1, with D uncertain. Germline CDR1 is MNHEY and CDR2 is SVGAGI. V was cut by 4 bases and J by 6 bases, with 9 bases left in between. This CDR3 has 12 residues. CDR3 loop: CASSSLSAEAFF. DNA for the CDR3: TGTGCCAGCAGTTCCCTTAGCGCTGAAGCTTTCTTT.

The chain couples TRBV7-8 to TRBJ2-3; weak D call: TRBD2 (7 bases). This CDR3 is built from 18 residues. The V and J ends lost 2 bases and 4 bases respectively, with 22 bases between them. From germline, CDR1 is SGHVS and CDR2 FQNEAQ. The CDR3 spells CASSLRGGGSPRADTQYF. The CDR3 DNA reads as TGTGCCAGCAGCTTAAGGGGGGGTGGCAGTCCAAGGGCAGATACGCAGTATTTT.

The chain carries TRBV10-3 and TRBJ2-3; TRBD2 matches 11 bases. The V gene end was trimmed by 0 bases and the J gene end by 1 base; junction bases not matched to a gene: 0. Germline V gives CDR1 ENHRY, CDR2 SYGVKD. This CDR3 has 16 residues. The CDR3 region has the DNA TGTGCCATCAGTGAGTCGACTAGCGGGGGCACAGATACGCAGTATTTT. Encoded protein: CAISESTSGGTDTQYF.